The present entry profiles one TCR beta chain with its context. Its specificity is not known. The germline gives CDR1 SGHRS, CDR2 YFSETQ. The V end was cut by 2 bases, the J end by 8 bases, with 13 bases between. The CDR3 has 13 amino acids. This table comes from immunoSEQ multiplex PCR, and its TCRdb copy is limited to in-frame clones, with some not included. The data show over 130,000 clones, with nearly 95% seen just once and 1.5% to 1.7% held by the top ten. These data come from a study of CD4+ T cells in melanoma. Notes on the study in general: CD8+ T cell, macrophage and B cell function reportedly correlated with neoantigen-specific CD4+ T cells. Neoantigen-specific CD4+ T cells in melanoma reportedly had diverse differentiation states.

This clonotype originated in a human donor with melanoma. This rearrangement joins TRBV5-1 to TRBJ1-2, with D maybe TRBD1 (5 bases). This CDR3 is CASSFAGELGYTF. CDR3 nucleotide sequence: TGCGCCAGCAGCTTCGCGGGGGAACTAGGCTACACCTTC.